This is a list of T cell receptor beta chains from one sample in a study of T cells expressing NK-cell markers. For each CDR3 protein, TCRdb gives one entry from its re-call of the 5' RACE reads, without DNA. This sample's clone table lists 500,000 to 700,000 distinct CDR3 sequences. The sequencing input was blood T cells: a sorted CD56 or NKG2C T cell subset, CD4+ or CD8+ T cells, or bulk PBMC T cells (not recorded which). The receptor source for this set is a man aged 18 to 35 in good health. The CDR3 runs from the conserved cysteine through the conserved F or W.

J gene | V gene | CDR3 protein
TRBJ2-5 | TRBV5-8 | CASSLGRSRETQYF
TRBJ2-1 | TRBV20-1 | CRAPGGVSHEQFF
TRBJ2-7 | TRBV7-2 | CASGTSVYEQYF
TRBJ2-2 | TRBV7-8 | CASRDRGRTGELFF
TRBJ1-2 | TRBV6-2/TRBV6-3 | CASSYKGQASGYTF
TRBJ1-5 | TRBV29-1 | CSVTGKDQPQHF
TRBJ2-1 | TRBV27 | CASRAGTDSYNEQFF
TRBJ2-7 | TRBV2 | CASPKVGQQYF
TRBJ2-1 | TRBV20-1 | CSAGAGGIDGEQFF
TRBJ1-5 | TRBV13 | CASSYREFNQPQHF
TRBJ1-1 | TRBV5-1 | CASTLVRGTEAFF
TRBJ2-2 | TRBV11-1 | CASSSTVPGHNPNTGELFF
TRBJ1-3 | TRBV7-9 | CASSFYRSSGNTIYF
TRBJ2-7 | TRBV20-1 | CSARSPSPGYEQYF
TRBJ1-1 | TRBV20-1 | CSARRTGGRNTEAFF